This T cell receptor (beta chain) was captured by sequencing in a study of cytomegalovirus exposure and HLA in healthy donors. Points from the study as a whole: A later analysis appeared to link common viral pathogens to several of the most significant clusters.

A few counts support this clone. Its antigen is undetermined. The PCR made use of 60 Vbeta and 13 Jbeta primers. Produced via immunoSEQ multiplex PCR; TCRdb's table is partial and in-frame only. The sample lists roughly 130,000 clones, 70% to 75% occurring once. The source of this sequence is a woman between 40 and 55 years old in good health and CMV-seropositive. Material for sequencing was PBMCs.

The CDR3 DNA reads as TGTGCCAGCACCTCCTTTGGCCCCTATGGCTACACCTTC. Encoded protein: CASTSFGPYGYTF. This rearrangement joins TRBV28 to TRBJ1-2; D not resolved. Trimming removed 7 bases from V and 4 bases from J, with 13 bases in between. CDR3 length: 13 amino acids. The V gene's germline CDR1 is MDHEN and CDR2 SYDVKM.